The rows below give T cell receptor beta chains drawn from one sample of a study of post-analysis software for immune sequencing data. TCRdb processed the PCR reads anew with MiXCR; each CDR3 protein has one entry. The sample holds fewer than 550,000 distinct CDR3 sequences; 30% to 40% are singletons and the top ten take 4.5% to 7.5%. Sequenced material: blood. Receptor source: a girl under 18 with multiple sclerosis. Each CDR3 is given without its conserved first and last residue.

V: TRBV20-1
J: TRBJ1-1
CDR3: SARVARGSTEAF

V: TRBV5-6
J: TRBJ2-5
CDR3: ASSRTGTDQETQY

V: TRBV7-9
J: TRBJ1-2
CDR3: ASSLEGAGIYGYT

V: TRBV7-3
J: .
CDR3: ASSQQSGGISEQY

V: TRBV20-1
J: TRBJ2-2
CDR3: SAPGLLNTGELF

V: TRBV20-1
J: TRBJ2-7
CDR3: SARDLDKSPYEQY

V: TRBV7-9
J: TRBJ1-2
CDR3: ASSPWDSLGYT

V: TRBV12-3/TRBV12-4
J: TRBJ1-2
CDR3: ASSPVASNYGYT

V: TRBV20-1
J: TRBJ2-5
CDR3: SAENRAGGETQY

V: TRBV4-2
J: TRBJ1-2
CDR3: ASSRGDPGRGGYT

V: TRBV5-6
J: TRBJ2-5
CDR3: AGSLVQKETQY

V: TRBV7-3
J: TRBJ2-1
CDR3: ASNLLAGGYNEQF

V: TRBV20-1
J: TRBJ1-2
CDR3: SATGVSRTHYGYT